The T cell receptor beta chain described here comes from a study of blood T cell repertoires in COVID-19. In the authors' methods: Reference gene primer amplification in the assay estimated nucleated cell counts. Produced via immunoSEQ multiplex PCR; TCRdb's table is partial and in-frame only. The V and J calls and the clone size are those of that table, but D and trimming were determined from the DNA. The sample lists roughly 220,000 clones, 84% seen once, with about 6.6% in the top ten. This CDR3 has 16 amino acids. Germline loops: CDR1 SGHRS, CDR2 YFSETQ. J was trimmed by 10 bases and V by 1 base; bases with no gene match: 11.

The chain combines TRBV5-1 with TRBJ2-1; TRBD2 matches at 10 bases. The sequence was collected from a woman aged 40 to 55 who had recovered from COVID-19. The sample consisted of PBMCs or T cells enriched from blood (not recorded which). CDR3 region: CASSLRLAGASGEQFF. The CDR3 DNA follows: TGCGCCAGCAGCTTGAGGCTAGCGGGAGCCTCGGGGGAGCAGTTCTTC.